This T cell receptor beta chain is from a study of cytomegalovirus exposure and HLA in healthy donors. Study-wide points: Rarity characterized most TCR sequences, yet some public TCRs appeared in many donors. Cytomegalovirus-associated TCR beta chains were listed, numbering over 150.

Among the 110 or so subjects of the validation cohort, separate from the roughly 730-subject first cohort, were the donors. To note about this clone: Antigen specificity is unknown.

The germline V gene has CDR1 WNHNN and CDR2 SYGVQD (reference sequence). Trimming took 2 bases from V and 10 from J; bases not matched to a gene: 12. This CDR3 contains 16 residues. Generated by immunoSEQ multiplex PCR, the TCRdb table keeps only in-frame clones and is missing some. The sample lists about 83,000 clones; around 96% were seen once. The V gene is TRBV10-1, the J gene TRBJ2-1; 9 bases line up with TRBD2. The receptor was isolated from a woman aged 18-30 years in good health and CMV-seronegative. Sequenced input: PBMCs. This chain's CDR3 is CASSEAGGPTFREQFF. In nucleotides, the CDR3 is TGCGCCAGCAGTGAGGCGGGAGGGCCGACGTTTAGGGAGCAGTTCTTC.